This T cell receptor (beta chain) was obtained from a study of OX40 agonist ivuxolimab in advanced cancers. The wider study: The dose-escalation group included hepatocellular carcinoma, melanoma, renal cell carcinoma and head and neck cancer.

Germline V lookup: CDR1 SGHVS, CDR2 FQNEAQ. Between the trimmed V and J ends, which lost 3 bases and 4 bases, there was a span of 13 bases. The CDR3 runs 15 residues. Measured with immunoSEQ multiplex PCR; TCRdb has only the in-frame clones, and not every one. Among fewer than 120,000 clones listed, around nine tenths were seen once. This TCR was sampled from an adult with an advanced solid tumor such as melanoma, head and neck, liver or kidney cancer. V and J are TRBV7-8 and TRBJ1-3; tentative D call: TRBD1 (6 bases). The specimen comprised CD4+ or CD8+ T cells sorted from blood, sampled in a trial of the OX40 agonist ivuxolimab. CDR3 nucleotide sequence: TGTGCCAGCAGCTTCGGACAGACGCAAGGAAACACCATATATTTT. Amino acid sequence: CASSFGQTQGNTIYF.